Presented here are 30 T cell receptor beta chains from one specimen sequenced in a study of cytomegalovirus exposure and HLA in healthy donors. It was with 60 Vbeta and 13 Jbeta primers that the PCR ran. Here immunoSEQ multiplex PCR was the method, and the copy in TCRdb shows in-frame clones only, minus some. Among roughly 120,000 clones listed, 70% to 85% were seen once. Sequencing was done on a sample of PBMCs. The receptors shown here come from a human donor in good health.

This clone was seen just once. The chain joins TRBV4-2 to TRBJ1-3; D is ambiguous. With 4 bases removed from V and 1 base from J, the gap between germline ends came to 14 bases. Germline V gives CDR1 LGHNA, CDR2 YNFKEQ. The CDR3 loop spans 16 amino acids. In nucleotides, the CDR3 is TGTGCCAGCAGCCTCTGGCGGGGTGGGTCTGGAAACACCATATATTTT. Translation gives CASSLWRGGSGNTIYF.

This rearrangement joins TRBV7-9 to TRBJ2-3; D is unclear. The CDR3 is made up of 14 amino acids. Trimming cost V 2 bases and J 2 bases, with 8 bases left between them. The germline CDR1 and CDR2 sequences are SEHNR and FQNEAQ (reference sequence). The CDR3 spells CASSLTGTTDTQYF. CDR3 in DNA: TGTGCCAGCAGCTTAACGGGTACCACAGATACGCAGTATTTT.

This clone was recorded a few times. The rearrangement joins TRBV5-4 to TRBJ2-7; weak D call: TRBD1 (5 bases). The CDR3 is made up of 14 amino acids. V lost 1 base and J 5 bases, leaving 13 bases between the germline ends. The germline CDR1 and CDR2 sequences are SGHNT and YYREEE (reference sequence). The CDR3 here is CASSLWGPVDEQYF. The CDR3 DNA sequence: TGTGCCAGCAGCTTGTGGGGCCCGGTCGACGAGCAGTACTTC.

The rearrangement links TRBV7-9 to TRBJ1-1; no definite D call. CDR1 and CDR2 (germline): SEHNR, FQNEAQ (reference sequence). The CDR3 extends over 14 amino acids. The V end lost 1 base, the J end lost 3 bases, and 9 bases lay between the germline ends. Written as DNA, the CDR3 is TGTGCCAGCAGCTTAGGGTCTCCGGACACTGAAGCTTTCTTT. As protein: CASSLGSPDTEAFF.

The V call is TRBV7-6, the J call TRBJ1-1, with a tentative D call TRBD1 (5 bases). CDR3 size: 14 residues. V lost 4 bases, J lost 0 bases, and 9 bases lay in between. Germline CDR1 reads SGHVS; CDR2 reads FNYEAQ. The CDR3 sequence is CASSYRTLNTEAFF. The CDR3 DNA is TGTGCCAGCAGCTACAGGACACTGAACACTGAAGCTTTCTTT.

The chain carries TRBV5-4 and TRBJ2-3; 12 bases line up with TRBD2. The CDR3 length is 16 residues. Germline CDR1 reads SGHNT; CDR2 reads YYREEE (reference sequence). V dropped 5 bases and J dropped 3; count of bases not matched to a gene: 7. This CDR3 reads CASSSLAGGGTDTQYF. The CDR3 DNA is TGTGCCAGCAGTTCTCTAGCGGGAGGGGGGACAGATACGCAGTATTTT.

The J gene is TRBJ2-5, the V gene TRBV11-2; 8 bases are shared with TRBD2. The J call may not be correct, given that the DNA end is closer to TRBJ2-7. CDR3 length: 15 amino acids. CDR1 and CDR2 (germline): SGHAT, FQNNGV. As DNA, the CDR3 is TGTGCCAGCAGCTCAACTAGCGGAGACTCCTACGAGCAGTACTTC. Encoded protein: CASSSTSGDSYEQYF.

DNA for the CDR3: TGTGCCAGCAACACGCTAGCGGGGAGCTACGAGCAGTACTTC. This sequence encodes CASNTLAGSYEQYF. The chain links TRBV28 to TRBJ2-7, with 9 nucleotides matching TRBD2. CDR1 MDHEN and CDR2 SYDVKM come from the germline V gene. Trimming removed 7 bases from V and 3 bases from J; junction bases left unmatched: 7. The CDR3 runs 14 residues. Using reference TRBV28 and TRBJ2-7 for the parts outside the CDR3, the full variable domain is DVKVTQSSRYLVKRTGEKVFLECVQDMDHENMFWYRQDPGLGLRLIYFSYDVKMKEKGDIPEGYSVSREKKERFSLILESASTNQTSMYLCASNTLAGSYEQYFGPGTRLTVT.

The rearrangement uses TRBV13 and TRBJ2-4; TRBD2 matches at 8 bases. This CDR3 has 15 amino acids. The J segment lost 5 bases and the V segment lost 5 bases, leaving 8 bases of the junction unmatched. Looked up from germline, CDR1 is PRHDT and CDR2 is FYEKMQ (reference sequence). The CDR3: CASSKTPGLENIQYF. The DNA for the CDR3 is TGTGCCAGCAGCAAAACCCCGGGACTAGAAAACATTCAGTACTTC. Complete variable domain (other parts from reference TRBV13 and TRBJ2-4): AAGVIQSPRHLIKEKRETATLKCYPIPRHDTVYWYQQGPGQDPQFLISFYEKMQSDKGSIPDRFSAQQFSDYHSELNMSSLELGDSALYFCASSKTPGLENIQYFGAGTRLSVL.

The CDR3: CASSPGQTYGYTF. The CDR3 DNA follows: TGTGCCAGCAGCCCGGGACAGACCTATGGCTACACCTTC. V usage is TRBV5-5 and J usage is TRBJ1-2, with 7 positions matching TRBD1. V dropped 4 bases and J dropped 4; count of bases not matched to a gene: 4. Germline loops: CDR1 SGHKS, CDR2 YYEKEE (reference sequence). This CDR3 has 13 amino acids. Full variable domain (missing parts from reference TRBV5-5 and TRBJ1-2): DAGVTQSPTHLIKTRGQQVTLRCSPISGHKSVSWYQQVLGQGPQFIFQYYEKEERGRGNFPDRFSARQFPNYSSELNVNALLLGDSALYLCASSPGQTYGYTFGSGTRLTVV.

CDR3 sequence reads: CASSLDWTGNSPLHF. The CDR3 region has the DNA TGCGCCAGCAGCTTGGATTGGACAGGGAATTCACCCCTCCACTTT. The J gene is TRBJ1-6, the V gene TRBV5-1; 8 bases are a match to TRBD1. J lost 7 bases, V lost 0 bases, and 3 bases had no gene match. Germline CDR1 is SGHRS and CDR2 is YFSETQ. This CDR3 region has 15 residues.

The chain links TRBV6-5 to TRBJ1-2, with D unresolved. With 0 bases removed from V and 6 bases from J, the gap between germline ends came to 8 bases. Germline lookup yields CDR1 MNHEY and CDR2 SVGAGI. The CDR3 sequence is 13 residues long. The CDR3 DNA reads as TGTGCCAGCAGTTACTCGAATTTAGATGGCTACACCTTC. It translates to CASSYSNLDGYTF.

The gene calls are TRBV5-1 and TRBJ1-2; TRBD1 matches 9 bases. With V trimmed by 4 bases and J by 2 bases, 6 bases remained unmatched. The CDR3 runs to 15 residues. Germline V gene data show CDR1 as SGHRS and CDR2 as YFSETQ. The CDR3 loop is CASSGGTGTNYGYTF. CDR3 nucleotide sequence: TGCGCCAGCAGCGGAGGGACAGGGACCAACTATGGCTACACCTTC.

Of note for this clone: At one boundary the junction diverges from the germline segment, which might be a read error. The chain uses TRBV5-1 and TRBJ2-5; TRBD1 agrees at 8 bases. Germline-derived CDR1 and CDR2 are SGHRS and YFSETQ. This CDR3 has 16 amino acids. The CDR3 protein is CASSLSPDRDQGTQYF. In DNA, the CDR3 is TGCGCCAGCAGCTTGTCTCCGGACAGGGACCAAGGGACCCAGTACTTC.

This clone was found once. The chain employs TRBV10-3 and TRBJ2-3; maybe TRBD2 (5 bases). The CDR3 consists of 16 residues. Germline V CDR1 and CDR2: ENHRY, SYGVKD. Trimming removed 3 bases at V and 4 bases at J, with 17 bases between. The CDR3 loop reads CAISDVRRRGADTQYF. CDR3 coding DNA: TGTGCCATCAGTGATGTCAGGAGGAGAGGAGCAGATACGCAGTATTTT.

V usage is TRBV6-5 and J usage is TRBJ2-2, with TRBD1 identical over 7 bases. J was trimmed by 5 bases and V by 2 bases; bases with no gene match: 8. The length of the CDR3 is 16 residues. Per the germline V gene, CDR1 is MNHEY and CDR2 is SVGAGI. CDR3 coding DNA: TGTGCCAGCAGTTACACCCGGACAGGCCGGACCGGGGAGCTGTTTTTT. Translated, it gives CASSYTRTGRTGELFF.

This clone has only one observation. This chain connects TRBV6-6 to TRBJ1-1; D is ambiguous. Trimming removed 7 bases from V and 8 bases from J, with 26 bases in between. Germline assignment: CDR1 MNHNY and CDR2 SVGAGI (reference sequence). This CDR3 region has 16 residues. The CDR3 nucleotides are TGTGCCAGCACCCCTGAACCCGGGATTTTAAACCTCGAAGCTTTCTTT. Translated, it gives CASTPEPGILNLEAFF.

The gene calls are TRBV11-3 and TRBJ1-3, with a possible D match to TRBD1 (5 bases). This CDR3 region has 14 residues. Germline CDR1 reads SGHNT; CDR2 reads YENEEA. Trimming stripped 4 bases from V and 8 bases from J, with 15 bases between. This CDR3 is CASSSRDVGDTIYF. CDR3 sequence (DNA): TGTGCCAGCAGCTCGCGGGACGTAGGAGACACCATATATTTT.

This chain joins TRBV5-1 and TRBJ1-2, with D possibly matching TRBD1 (6 bases). V lost 0 bases, J lost 4 bases, and 13 bases lay in between. CDR1 and CDR2 (germline): SGHRS, YFSETQ. The CDR3 loop spans 15 amino acids. The CDR3 region has the DNA TGCGCCAGCAGCTTGGAAGGGGGGGCTGGCTATGGCTACACCTTC. Its protein is CASSLEGGAGYGYTF.

This chain uses TRBV29-1 with TRBJ2-3, with TRBD2 matching 14 bases. The CDR3 length is 16 residues. V dropped 7 bases and J dropped 3; count of bases not matched to a gene: 9. Germline V CDR1 and CDR2: SQVTM, ANQGSEA. The CDR3 reads CSAATSGRAGTDTQYF. For the CDR3, the DNA is TGCAGCGCCGCGACTAGCGGGAGGGCCGGGACAGATACGCAGTATTTT.

CDR3: CASSYTGGKQPQHF. Here the CDR3 DNA reads TGTGCCAGCAGTTACACGGGGGGTAAGCAGCCCCAGCATTTT. V usage is TRBV6-6 and J usage is TRBJ1-5; a weak D match, TRBD1 (5 bases). Germline CDR1 and CDR2: MNHNY and SVGAGI (reference sequence). The CDR3 totals 14 residues. The V end was cut by 2 bases, the J end by 7 bases, with 12 bases between.

The V gene is TRBV28, the J gene TRBJ2-7; 8 bases match TRBD1. CDR3 length: 14 residues. In germline, CDR1 is MDHEN, CDR2 SYDVKM. V trimming: 4 bases; J trimming: 3 bases; junction bases outside the gene matches: 5. The CDR3 reads CASSSGGIVYEQYF. In DNA, the CDR3 is TGTGCCAGCAGTTCAGGGGGCATAGTCTACGAGCAGTACTTC.

This clone was counted between two and nine times. Other DNA sequences in the same sample also yield this CDR3. This rearrangement joins TRBV9 to TRBJ2-2; TRBD2 aligns across 8 bases. Germline V lookup: CDR1 SGDLS, CDR2 YYNGEE. This CDR3 is 16 amino acids long. Trimming removed 3 bases from V and 5 bases from J; junction bases left unmatched: 9. Here the CDR3 reads CASSATSGRGTGELFF. In DNA form, the CDR3 reads TGTGCCAGCAGCGCCACAAGCGGGAGAGGAACCGGGGAGCTGTTTTTT.

V gene TRBV11-3 combines with J gene TRBJ2-7; tentatively, D is TRBD2 (6 bases). CDR1 and CDR2 (germline): SGHNT, YENEEA. The ends were cut back, 3 bases at V and 0 bases at J, with 21 bases in the middle. The CDR3 extends over 18 amino acids. The CDR3 loop reads CASSFRDPGVRSSYEQYF. The CDR3 DNA sequence: TGTGCCAGCAGCTTCAGGGATCCGGGAGTTCGGAGCTCCTACGAGCAGTACTTC.

A word on this clone: The junction departs from the called germline gene at one end, perhaps through a read error. Other DNA sequences of this sample code for an identical CDR3. The chain couples TRBV7-9 to TRBJ1-5; TRBD1 aligns across 7 bases. CDR1 and CDR2 (germline): SEHNR, FQNEAQ (reference sequence). The CDR3 contains 15 residues. The CDR3: CASSQQGVGNQPQHF. In DNA, the CDR3 is TGCGCCAGCAGCCAGCAGGGGGTCGGCAATCAGCCCCAGCATTTT.

This clone was found once. The rearrangement uses TRBV30 and TRBJ1-1; weak D call: TRBD1 (6 bases). Looked up from germline, CDR1 is GTSNPN and CDR2 is SVGIG (reference sequence). The CDR3 is 14 residues long. V dropped 1 base and J dropped 1 base, with 10 bases sitting between them. CDR3: CAWSALTGNTEAFF. The CDR3 nucleotides are TGTGCCTGGAGTGCTCTGACAGGGAACACTGAAGCTTTCTTT.

This clone was counted a single time. The V and J genes are TRBV2 and TRBJ1-4; 10 bases map to TRBD1. CDR1 and CDR2 (germline): SNHLY, FYNNEI. CDR3 length: 16 residues. Trimming removed 10 bases from V and 2 bases from J; junction bases left unmatched: 10. CDR3 residues: CATRLTGGTTNEKLFF. The CDR3 coding sequence is TGTGCCACTCGCCTGACAGGGGGCACCACTAATGAAAAACTGTTTTTT.

A note on this clone: The junction and the germline gene differ at one end; a read error may be behind it. The chain couples TRBV7-9 to TRBJ1-1, with TRBD1 matching over 8 bases. CDR3 length: 16 amino acids. Germline V lookup: CDR1 SEHNR, CDR2 FQNEAQ (reference sequence). DNA for the CDR3: TGTTCCAGCAGCTTAGGAGGGACAGGCGGAGGCACTGAAGCTTTCTTT. It is translated as CSSSLGGTGGGTEAFF.

The chain has TRBV9 and TRBJ2-1; D ambiguous. V lost 0 bases and J 1 base, leaving 8 bases between the germline ends. Germline loops: CDR1 SGDLS, CDR2 YYNGEE. CDR3 length: 15 amino acids. The CDR3: CASSVARGSYNEQFF. For the CDR3, the DNA is TGTGCCAGCAGCGTAGCTCGCGGATCCTACAATGAGCAGTTCTTC. The full variable domain, completed using reference TRBV9 and TRBJ2-1, is DSGVTQTPKHLITATGQRVTLRCSPRSGDLSVYWYQQSLDQGLQFLIQYYNGEERAKGNILERFSAQQFPDLHSELNLSSLELGDSALYFCASSVARGSYNEQFFGPGTRLTVL.

V usage is TRBV2 and J usage is TRBJ1-1; TRBD1 is a possible D gene (5 bases). The CDR3 extends over 11 amino acids. Germline V CDR1 and CDR2: SNHLY, FYNNEI. V shed 6 bases and J shed 10 bases, with 12 bases lying between them. This CDR3 reads CASRGAVAAFF. The CDR3 bases are TGTGCCAGCAGAGGGGCAGTGGCAGCTTTCTTT.